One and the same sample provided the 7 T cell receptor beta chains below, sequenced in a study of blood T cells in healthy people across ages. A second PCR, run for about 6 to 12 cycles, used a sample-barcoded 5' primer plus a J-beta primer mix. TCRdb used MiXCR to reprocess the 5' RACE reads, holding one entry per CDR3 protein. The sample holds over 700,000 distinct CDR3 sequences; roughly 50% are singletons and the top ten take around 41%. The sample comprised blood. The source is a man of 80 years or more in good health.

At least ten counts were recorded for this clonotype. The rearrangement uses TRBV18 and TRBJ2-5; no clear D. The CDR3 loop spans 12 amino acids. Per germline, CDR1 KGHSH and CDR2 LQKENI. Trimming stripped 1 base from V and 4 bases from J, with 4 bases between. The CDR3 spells CASSPLGETQYF. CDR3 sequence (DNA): TGTGCCAGCTCACCACTGGGAGAGACCCAGTACTTC. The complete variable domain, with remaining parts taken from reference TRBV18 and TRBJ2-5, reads NAGVMQNPRHLVRRRGQEARLRCSPMKGHSHVYWYRQLPEEGLKFMVYLQKENIIDESGMPKERFSAEFPKEGPSILRIQQVVRGDSAAYFCASSPLGETQYFGPGTRLLVL.

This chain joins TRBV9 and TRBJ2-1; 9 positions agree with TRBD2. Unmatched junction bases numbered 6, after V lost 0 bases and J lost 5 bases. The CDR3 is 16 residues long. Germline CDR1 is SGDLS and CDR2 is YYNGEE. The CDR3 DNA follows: TGTGCCAGCAGCGTAGAACTAGCGGGCAGGAACAATGAGCAGTTCTTC. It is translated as CASSVELAGRNNEQFF.

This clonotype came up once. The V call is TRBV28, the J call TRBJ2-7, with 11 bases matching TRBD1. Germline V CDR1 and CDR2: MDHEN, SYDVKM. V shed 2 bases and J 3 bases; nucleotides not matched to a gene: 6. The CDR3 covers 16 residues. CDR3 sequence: CASSLTGTGGFYEQYF. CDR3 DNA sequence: TGTGCCAGCAGTTTAACCGGGACAGGGGGTTTCTACGAGCAGTACTTC.

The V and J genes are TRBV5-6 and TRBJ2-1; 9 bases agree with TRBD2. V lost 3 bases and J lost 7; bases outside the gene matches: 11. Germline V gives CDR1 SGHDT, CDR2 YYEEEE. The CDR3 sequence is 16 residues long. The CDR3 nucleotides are TGTGCCAGCAGCTCGAATCTAGCGGGAATATTAAATGAGCAGTTCTTC. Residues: CASSSNLAGILNEQFF.

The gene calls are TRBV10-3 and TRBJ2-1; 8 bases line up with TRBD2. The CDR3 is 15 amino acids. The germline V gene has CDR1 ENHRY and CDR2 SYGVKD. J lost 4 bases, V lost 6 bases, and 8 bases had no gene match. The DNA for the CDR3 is TGTGCCATCAGCCTACTAGCGGAGGGTTACAATGAGCAGTTCTTC. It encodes CAISLLAEGYNEQFF.

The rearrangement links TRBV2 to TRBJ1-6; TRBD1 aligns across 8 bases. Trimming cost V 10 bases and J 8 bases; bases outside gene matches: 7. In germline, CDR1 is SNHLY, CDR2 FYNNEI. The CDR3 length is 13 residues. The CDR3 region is CATTDREYSPLHF. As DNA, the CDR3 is TGTGCCACCACGGACAGGGAATATTCACCCCTCCACTTT.

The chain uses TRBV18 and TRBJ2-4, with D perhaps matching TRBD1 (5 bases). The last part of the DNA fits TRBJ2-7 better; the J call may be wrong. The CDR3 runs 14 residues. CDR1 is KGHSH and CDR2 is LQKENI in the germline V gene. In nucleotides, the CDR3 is TGTGCCAGCTCTCCAGACAGTCAGTCCTACGAGCAGTACTTC. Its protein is CASSPDSQSYEQYF.